A single sample is the source of the 15 T cell receptor beta chains below, sequenced in a study of early T cells in non-severe SARS-CoV-2 infection. TCRdb processed the 5' RACE reads anew with MiXCR; each CDR3 protein has one entry. The sample consists of 69,000 or so distinct CDR3 sequences, roughly 9.5% of them appearing once. Sequenced input: whole blood. The receptors were sampled from an adult who was a healthcare worker with PCR-confirmed SARS-CoV-2 infection or an uninfected control (not recorded which).

This clonotype has at least ten counts. V is TRBV20-1 and J is TRBJ2-2, with TRBD1 as a possible D gene (6 bases). The CDR3 totals 13 residues. Per the germline V gene, CDR1 is DFQATT and CDR2 is SNEGSKA (reference sequence). Trimming cost V 5 bases and J 6 bases, with 13 bases left between them. The CDR3 is CSASGVLAGELFF. CDR3 sequence (DNA): TGCAGTGCTTCAGGGGTACTTGCCGGGGAGCTGTTTTTT.

Comment on this clonotype: This may be a read error: a much more frequent sequence differs by one nucleotide. The chain carries TRBV5-1 and TRBJ1-5; D is unclear. The germline CDR1 and CDR2 sequences are SGHRS and YFSETQ. This CDR3 contains 15 residues. Here the CDR3 reads CASSLDDASNQPRHF. In DNA, the CDR3 is TGCGCCAGCAGCTTGGATGATGCCAGCAATCAGCCCCGGCATTTT.

CDR3 DNA sequence: TGTGCCAGCAGCCCAGGACGGTGGAACACTGAAGCTTTCTTT. As protein: CASSPGRWNTEAFF. This chain connects TRBV3-1 to TRBJ1-1, with D unclear. CDR1 LGHDT and CDR2 YNNKEL come from the germline V gene (reference sequence). The CDR3 totals 14 residues. V lost 4 bases to trimming and J lost 1 base, with 10 bases between them.

CDR3 amino acids: CSATTVAGALGTDTQYF. DNA for the CDR3: TGCAGTGCTACAACGGTGGCGGGGGCATTAGGCACAGATACGCAGTATTTT. The genes are TRBV20-1 and TRBJ2-3; TRBD2 is a possible D gene (7 bases). Germline V CDR1 and CDR2: DFQATT, SNEGSKA (reference sequence). Between the trimmed V and J ends, which lost 4 bases and 1 base, there was a span of 21 bases. The CDR3 totals 17 residues.

This clonotype has a count of ten or more. The CDR3 here is CASSLAAEGEQFF. The CDR3 bases are TGCGCCAGCAGCTTGGCCGCTGAGGGGGAGCAGTTCTTC. The V and J genes are TRBV5-1 and TRBJ2-1, with D perhaps given as TRBD1 or TRBD2 (5 bases each). The CDR3 extends over 13 amino acids. Germline CDR1 reads SGHRS; CDR2 reads YFSETQ. V was cut by 0 bases and J by 10 bases, with 11 bases left in between.

This clonotype has only a few counts. The chain combines TRBV6-5 with TRBJ2-7; 10 bases align to TRBD2. This CDR3 region has 14 residues. Germline trimming cut 6 bases from V and 6 bases from J; bases unmatched to any gene: 8. Germline V CDR1 and CDR2: MNHEY, SVGAGI. The CDR3 loop reads CASSTLAGQFEQYF. For the CDR3, the DNA is TGTGCCAGCAGCACACTAGCGGGGCAGTTCGAGCAGTACTTC.

In this sample, this clonotype turned up a few times. The gene calls are TRBV12-3 or TRBV12-4 and TRBJ2-1; the match to TRBD2 covers 8 bases. This CDR3 contains 14 residues. J lost 13 bases, V lost 6 bases, and 14 bases had no gene match. CDR3 protein: CASRPISGTRDQFF. In DNA form, the CDR3 reads TGTGCCAGCAGACCTATCTCCGGGACTAGAGACCAGTTCTTC.

This chain links TRBV29-1 with TRBJ2-1; 7 positions agree with TRBD1. V trimming: 6 bases; J trimming: 8 bases; junction bases outside the gene matches: 4. CDR1 and CDR2 (germline): SQVTM, ANQGSEA. The CDR3 length is 11 residues. The CDR3 region has the DNA TGCAGCGTGAAGGGGGCGGATGAGCAGTTCTTC. Its protein product is CSVKGADEQFF.

This clonotype occurred many times. V is TRBV12-3 or TRBV12-4 and J is TRBJ2-2; D is uncertain. This CDR3 is 12 amino acids long. Trimming took 3 bases from V and 6 from J, leaving 5 bases between them. CDR3 loop: CASSFRPGELFF. The CDR3 DNA follows: TGTGCCAGCAGTTTCAGGCCCGGGGAGCTGTTTTTT.

The chain joins TRBV20-1 to TRBJ1-5; D not resolved. This CDR3 is 13 amino acids long. Germline CDR1 is DFQATT and CDR2 is SNEGSKA (reference sequence). V was trimmed by 1 base and J by 0 bases, leaving 4 bases between them. The CDR3 loop reads CSARGYSNQPQHF. The CDR3, as DNA: TGCAGTGCTAGAGGGTATAGCAATCAGCCCCAGCATTTT.

This clonotype was observed a handful of times. The chain has TRBV7-9 and TRBJ2-5; 7 nucleotides agree with TRBD1. The V and J ends lost 5 bases and 3 bases, in that order; junction bases with no gene match: 6. This CDR3 has 14 residues. Per germline, CDR1 SEHNR and CDR2 FQNEAQ (reference sequence). CDR3 coding DNA: TGTGCCAGCAGCGGGGACAGCCAAAAAGAGACCCAGTACTTC. Translation gives CASSGDSQKETQYF.

There are many counts of this clonotype. The J gene is TRBJ2-3, the V gene TRBV7-2; no reliable D call. Trimming shortened V by 3 bases and J by 2 bases, and 3 bases separated the two germline ends. This CDR3 spans 12 amino acids. CDR1 is SGHTA, CDR2 FQGNSA, per germline. The CDR3 sequence: CASSLDTDTQYF. CDR3 in DNA: TGTGCCAGCAGCTTGGACACAGATACGCAGTATTTT.

The genes are TRBV5-6 and TRBJ2-2; D perhaps matches TRBD1 (6 bases). The V end lost 4 bases, the J end lost 2 bases, and 12 bases lay between the germline ends. The CDR3 contains 15 residues. Germline CDR1 SGHDT, CDR2 YYEEEE. CDR3 protein: CASSRRTVNTGELFF. CDR3 sequence (DNA): TGTGCCAGCAGCCGCAGGACAGTTAACACCGGGGAGCTGTTTTTT.

In this sample, this clonotype turned up many times. J is TRBJ1-1 and V is TRBV6-1; the D gene is possibly TRBD1 (5 bases). The CDR3 is 11 amino acids. The V gene's germline CDR1 is MNHNS and CDR2 SASEGT. Deletions cut 8 bases from V and 6 bases from J, with 10 bases between. Here the CDR3 DNA reads TGTGCCAGCGGCCGGGGCGCTGAAGCTTTCTTT. This codes for CASGRGAEAFF.

In this sample, this clonotype turned up many times. This chain uses TRBV7-6 with TRBJ1-6, with unresolved D. Between the trimmed V and J ends, which lost 6 bases and 7 bases, there was a span of 13 bases. Germline V lookup: CDR1 SGHVS, CDR2 FNYEAQ. The CDR3 runs 14 residues. The chain's CDR3 is CASRVGGGNSPLHF. Written as DNA, the CDR3 is TGTGCCAGCAGAGTCGGTGGTGGAAATTCACCCCTCCACTTT.